The following is a TCR beta chain sequence with its context. Its antigen is unknown. Germline CDR1 is SGHRS and CDR2 is YFSETQ. The CDR3 sequence is 13 residues long. With 6 bases removed from V and 4 bases from J, the gap between germline ends came to 10 bases. Individual cDNA molecules (in the library) carried attached unique molecular identifiers. How the authors handled the data: Sequenced samples showed a median of around 91,000 TCRs each, with counts running from around 20,000 to 690,000. Via MiXCR, TCRdb re-called the 5' RACE reads, giving one row per CDR3 protein. These V and J calls rely on TCRdb rather than the paper's analysis. The data contain 95,000 to 120,000 distinct CDR3 sequences, roughly 18% of them singletons. The record originates from a study of human T cells and chemical hapten exposure. About the study: Yields of TCR per sample differed, chiefly owing to small differences in pooled library volume. Whole-study results and caveats: Counts of TCRs above 1 in 1000 frequency stayed unchanged with DPC sensitization.

Total RNA came from unfractionated whole blood. This receptor was taken from a human donor in good health. The V call is TRBV5-1, the J call TRBJ2-2; D gene ambiguous. Written as DNA, the CDR3 is TGCGCCAGCAATTCGATCAGCACCGGGGAGCTGTTTTTT. Amino acid sequence: CASNSISTGELFF.